One and the same sample provided the 22 T cell receptor beta chains below, sequenced in a study of cytomegalovirus exposure and HLA in healthy donors. PCR employed 60 Vbeta and 13 Jbeta primers. Data came from immunoSEQ multiplex PCR; TCRdb stores just in-frame clones and leaves some out. The sample has 140,000 to 150,000 clones; roughly 75% are singletons. Specimen: PBMCs. The origin of the receptors is a female donor in good health and CMV-seronegative.

The chain uses TRBV5-1 and TRBJ2-7; the match to TRBD2 covers 8 bases. Germline V gene lookup returns CDR1 SGHRS and CDR2 YFSETQ. Losses at the gene ends were 3 bases for V and 4 bases for J; bases not matched to a gene: 6. CDR3 length: 14 amino acids. CDR3 in DNA: TGCGCCAGCAGCTCCACCGGGACTAGTTACGAGCAGTACTTC. This translates into CASSSTGTSYEQYF.

In nucleotides, the CDR3 is TGTGCCAGCAGCTCCCAAGGGAGTGTTTCCTACGAGCAGTACTTC. This codes for CASSSQGSVSYEQYF. This rearrangement joins TRBV7-2 to TRBJ2-7; a weak D match, TRBD2 (5 bases). Deletions cut 4 bases from V and 1 base from J, with 14 bases between. Germline CDR1 reads SGHTA; CDR2 reads FQGNSA. CDR3 size: 15 residues. The full variable domain, in which reference TRBV7-2 and TRBJ2-7 provide the parts outside the CDR3, is GAGVSQSPSNKVTEKGKDVELRCDPISGHTALYWYRQSLGQGLEFLIYFQGNSAPDKSGLPSDRFSAERTGGSVSTLTIQRTQQEDSAVYLCASSSQGSVSYEQYFGPGTRLTVT.

This chain connects TRBV2 to TRBJ1-5; D gene uncertain. Trimming shortened V by 1 base and J by 0 bases, and 7 bases separated the two germline ends. There are 15 residues in the CDR3. The germline V gene has CDR1 SNHLY and CDR2 FYNNEI. The CDR3 loop is CASSEDNGSNQPQHF. The CDR3, as DNA: TGTGCCAGCAGTGAAGATAACGGTAGCAATCAGCCCCAGCATTTT.

The gene calls are TRBV6-5 and TRBJ1-3; D possibly corresponds to TRBD1 (5 bases). The CDR3 has 15 residues. Germline CDR1 is MNHEY and CDR2 is SVGAGI. V was clipped by 8 bases and J by 2 bases, with 16 bases between them. The CDR3 protein is CASGPGRTPGNTIYF. For the CDR3, the DNA is TGTGCCAGCGGACCCGGACGGACACCTGGAAACACCATATATTTT.

The genes are TRBV30 and TRBJ2-4; tentative D call: TRBD1 (5 bases). Trimming pared 2 bases from V and 3 bases from J, leaving 11 bases between. The CDR3 is made up of 14 amino acids. CDR1 is GTSNPN, CDR2 SVGIG, per germline (reference sequence). The CDR3 loop is CAWSPQGYKNIQYF. In DNA form, the CDR3 reads TGTGCCTGGAGTCCCCAGGGTTACAAAAACATTCAGTACTTC.

The V gene is TRBV30, the J gene TRBJ1-1; D is possibly TRBD1 (6 bases). CDR3 length: 13 amino acids. Trimming cost V 5 bases and J 1 base, with 11 bases left between them. Germline CDR1 and CDR2: GTSNPN and SVGIG (reference sequence). CDR3 nucleotide sequence: TGTGCCTGGGCCCCGACAGGGAACACTGAAGCTTTCTTT. It codes for CAWAPTGNTEAFF. Complete variable domain (other parts from reference TRBV30 and TRBJ1-1): SQTIHQWPATLVQPVGSPLSLECTVEGTSNPNLYWYRQAAGRGLQLLFYSVGIGQISSEVPQNLSASRPQDRQFILSSKKLLLSDSGFYLCAWAPTGNTEAFFGQGTRLTVV.

This clone has more than one count but fewer than ten. This chain uses TRBV19 with TRBJ1-4; TRBD1 aligns across 9 bases. Germline trimming cut 7 bases from V and 6 bases from J; bases unmatched to any gene: 6. This CDR3 contains 14 residues. CDR1 is LNHDA, CDR2 SQIVND, per germline (reference sequence). The CDR3 DNA reads as TGTGCCAGTACCCTGGGGGACAGGGATGAAAAACTGTTTTTT. It is translated as CASTLGDRDEKLFF.

This clone was seen more than once but under ten times. This chain joins TRBV6-1 and TRBJ1-1; a possible D gene is TRBD1 (6 bases). CDR3 size: 12 residues. CDR1 and CDR2 (germline): MNHNS, SASEGT. Trimming took 6 bases from V and 3 from J, leaving 8 bases between them. This CDR3 reads CASSTGYTEAFF. CDR3 DNA sequence: TGTGCCAGCAGCACAGGGTACACTGAAGCTTTCTTT.

The V gene is TRBV4-1, the J gene TRBJ2-2; D uncertain. Germline CDR1 MGHRA, CDR2 YSYEKL. The CDR3 runs to 16 residues. Trimming pared 0 bases from V and 6 bases from J, leaving 14 bases between. This CDR3 reads CASSQDFLFIPGELFF. The CDR3 DNA follows: TGCGCCAGCAGCCAAGATTTCTTGTTTATCCCCGGGGAGCTGTTTTTT.

This chain uses TRBV14 with TRBJ2-1; maybe TRBD2 (6 bases). The CDR3 length is 15 residues. Germline V gene sequence: CDR1 SGHDN, CDR2 FVKESK. The V end lost 4 bases, the J end lost 10 bases, and 20 bases lay between the germline ends. CDR3 loop: CASSPPGLGLREQFF. The CDR3 coding sequence is TGTGCCAGCAGCCCGCCGGGACTCGGGCTTCGGGAGCAGTTCTTC.

The V and J genes are TRBV10-2 and TRBJ2-3, with D possibly matching TRBD2 (5 bases). This CDR3 contains 15 residues. Trimming pared 5 bases from V and 0 bases from J, leaving 12 bases between. The germline V gene encodes CDR1 WSHSY and CDR2 SAAADI. The CDR3 protein is CASSRGGTSTDTQYF. The CDR3 DNA sequence: TGCGCCAGCAGTCGCGGAGGTACTAGCACAGATACGCAGTATTTT.

The chain links TRBV29-1 to TRBJ1-1; D not resolved. The CDR3 totals 11 residues. Trimming removed 4 bases from V and 2 bases from J, with 5 bases in between. The germline V gene encodes CDR1 SQVTM and CDR2 ANQGSEA. CDR3 in DNA: TGCAGCGTTGGGACTAACACTGAAGCTTTCTTT. Translated, it gives CSVGTNTEAFF. Complete variable domain (other parts from reference TRBV29-1 and TRBJ1-1): SAVISQKPSRDICQRGTSLTIQCQVDSQVTMMFWYRQQPGQSLTLIATANQGSEATYESGFVIDKFPISRPNLTFSTLTVSNMSPEDSSIYLCSVGTNTEAFFGQGTRLTVV.

CDR3 sequence: CASSQDGGGLSDTQYF. For the CDR3, the DNA is TGTGCCAGCAGCCAAGATGGCGGGGGGCTCTCAGATACGCAGTATTTT. V is TRBV4-2 and J is TRBJ2-3, with 8 positions matching TRBD2. The V segment lost 0 bases and the J segment 4 bases; nucleotides outside the gene matches: 6. This CDR3 comprises 16 residues. CDR1 and CDR2 from the germline V gene are LGHNA and YNFKEQ.

This sequence joins TRBV5-4 and TRBJ2-7; D uncertain. V dropped 4 bases and J dropped 2 bases, with 10 bases sitting between them. This CDR3 contains 13 residues. Germline-derived CDR1 and CDR2 are SGHNT and YYREEE (reference sequence). As DNA, the CDR3 is TGTGCCAGCAGCGCAGGTCTTGCCTACGAGCAGTACTTC. Its protein product is CASSAGLAYEQYF.

The V gene is TRBV7-2, the J gene TRBJ2-2, with a tentative D call TRBD2 (6 bases). Per germline, CDR1 SGHTA and CDR2 FQGNSA. Trimming took off 5 bases at V and 1 base at J, with 11 bases between the two ends. This CDR3 comprises 15 residues. The CDR3 here is CASSLRLGNTGELFF. The CDR3 nucleotides read TGTGCCAGCAGCCTTAGACTAGGGAACACCGGGGAGCTGTTTTTT.

The V gene is TRBV4-2, the J gene TRBJ1-4; D remains ambiguous. V was trimmed by 0 bases and J by 10 bases, leaving 15 bases between them. The CDR3 runs to 15 residues. Per the germline V gene, CDR1 is LGHNA and CDR2 is YNFKEQ. The CDR3 loop is CASSQDRGIEGKLFF. CDR3 bases: TGTGCCAGCAGCCAAGATCGGGGAATAGAGGGAAAACTGTTTTTT.

This clone has a single count. V gene TRBV5-8 combines with J gene TRBJ2-1; D is undetermined. CDR1 and CDR2 (germline): SGHTS, YDEGEE. Deletions cut 5 bases from V and 5 bases from J, with 20 bases between. This CDR3 is 16 amino acids long. In nucleotides, the CDR3 is TGTGCCAGCAGAGCCAGACAACCCCTATCTAACAATGAGCAGTTCTTC. Its protein product is CASRARQPLSNNEQFF.

The chain recombines TRBV27 with TRBJ2-3, with TRBD2 matching 7 bases. The CDR3 has 16 residues. Germline V gives CDR1 MNHEY, CDR2 SMNVEV (reference sequence). J gave up 1 base and V 7 bases, and 11 bases lay outside the gene matches. The CDR3 DNA sequence: TGTGCCAGCATCGACCCGAGCGGGACGGGCACAGATACGCAGTATTTT. Translating it yields CASIDPSGTGTDTQYF.

This clone has more than one count but fewer than ten. The V and J genes are TRBV2 and TRBJ1-1; D is possibly TRBD1 (6 bases). The V end was cut by 4 bases, the J end by 5 bases, with 11 bases between. CDR3 length: 13 amino acids. Germline V gene lookup returns CDR1 SNHLY and CDR2 FYNNEI. The CDR3 nucleotides read TGTGCCAGCAGTGTTTGGGGGCTAACTGAAGCTTTCTTT. Translated, it gives CASSVWGLTEAFF.

This rearrangement joins TRBV28 to TRBJ1-2; the D gene is possibly TRBD1 (6 bases). This CDR3 spans 12 amino acids. V lost 6 bases to trimming and J lost 7 bases, with 12 bases between them. The germline gives CDR1 MDHEN, CDR2 SYDVKM. The CDR3 region has the DNA TGTGCCAGCAGGGAACAGGGCCTTGGCTACACCTTC. It translates to CASREQGLGYTF.

The rearrangement links TRBV19 to TRBJ2-1, with D possibly TRBD2 on 5 matching bases. The germline V gene encodes CDR1 LNHDA and CDR2 SQIVND (reference sequence). The CDR3 runs 14 residues. V gave up 4 bases and J gave up 5 bases, with 12 bases separating them. CDR3 sequence reads: CASSTGSGNNEQFF. The DNA of the CDR3 is TGTGCCAGTAGTACGGGGAGCGGTAACAATGAGCAGTTCTTC.

The chain joins TRBV5-1 to TRBJ2-7; 7 bases match TRBD1. The germline V gene has CDR1 SGHRS and CDR2 YFSETQ. With V trimmed by 0 bases and J by 3 bases, 6 bases remained unmatched. This CDR3 contains 15 residues. The CDR3 reads CASSLGRDRIYEQYF. DNA for the CDR3: TGCGCCAGCAGCTTGGGCCGGGACAGAATCTACGAGCAGTACTTC.